This entry lists 8 T cell receptor beta chains sequenced from one sample in a study of T cells after posttransplantation cyclophosphamide. Assay used: immunoSEQ multiplex PCR; TCRdb lists only in-frame clones, some missing. The table shows roughly 9,800 clones, with approximately 82% occurring only once. Cyclophosphamide on days +3 and +4 followed busulfan-fludarabine conditioning and a marrow graft. The specimen was PBMCs, collected approximately 2,000 days after a stem cell transplant with posttransplant cyclophosphamide. These receptors were taken from a female patient in her 40s who received an allogeneic stem cell transplant from a related donor, was CMV-positive, and had no GVHD. Some T cells may have originated in the graft donor.

The chain links TRBV5-1 to TRBJ2-2; possibly TRBD1 for D (5 bases). CDR3 length equals 15 residues. V lost 0 bases, J lost 1 base, and 7 bases lay in between. The V gene's germline CDR1 is SGHRS and CDR2 YFSETQ. The DNA of the CDR3 is TGCGCCAGCAGCTTGGAAGACAGGAACACCGGGGAGCTGTTTTTT. This encodes CASSLEDRNTGELFF.

The chain carries TRBV28 and TRBJ1-2; D gene uncertain. Germline CDR1 reads MDHEN; CDR2 reads SYDVKM. This CDR3 is 13 amino acids long. V lost 2 bases to trimming and J lost 1 base, with 5 bases between them. CDR3 coding DNA: TGTGCCAGCAGTTTAGAGGGTAACTATGGCTACACCTTC. Encoded protein: CASSLEGNYGYTF.

The CDR3: CASTPRDGPRAEAFF. CDR3 nucleotide sequence: TGCGCCAGCACCCCGCGGGATGGGCCAAGGGCTGAAGCTTTCTTT. This chain links TRBV5-1 with TRBJ1-1, with D uncertain. Trimming pared 6 bases from V and 6 bases from J, leaving 21 bases between. This CDR3 spans 15 amino acids. From germline, CDR1 is SGHRS and CDR2 YFSETQ.

The V and J genes are TRBV5-4 and TRBJ2-2, with D tentatively TRBD1 (5 bases). Trimming pared 0 bases from V and 0 bases from J, leaving 6 bases between. The CDR3 is made up of 15 amino acids. The germline gives CDR1 SGHNT, CDR2 YYREEE (reference sequence). CDR3 nucleotide sequence: TGTGCCAGCAGCTTGGTGGGGCCGAACACCGGGGAGCTGTTTTTT. The encoded protein is CASSLVGPNTGELFF.

This chain uses TRBV11-2 with TRBJ2-3; TRBD2 matches at 10 bases. Germline loops: CDR1 SGHAT, CDR2 FQNNGV. Trimming removed 6 bases from V and 0 bases from J; junction bases left unmatched: 6. This CDR3 is 16 amino acids long. DNA of the CDR3: TGTGCCAGCAGGGATCTAGCGGGGGCAAGCACAGATACGCAGTATTTT. It translates to CASRDLAGASTDTQYF.

The rearrangement uses TRBV4-1 and TRBJ2-7; TRBD2 matches at 13 bases. Germline V CDR1 and CDR2: MGHRA, YSYEKL. J lost 5 bases, V lost 1 base, and 14 bases had no gene match. This CDR3 contains 19 residues. CDR3 sequence: CASSQGGLAGVRSFHEQYF. The CDR3 nucleotides are TGCGCCAGCAGCCAAGGCGGACTAGCGGGGGTCAGGTCTTTCCACGAGCAGTACTTC.

This clone was seen only a few times. The chain carries TRBV19 and TRBJ2-7; tentatively, D is TRBD1 (6 bases). This CDR3 is built from 13 residues. Trimming shortened V by 5 bases and J by 6 bases, and 14 bases separated the two germline ends. Per the germline V gene, CDR1 is LNHDA and CDR2 is SQIVND (reference sequence). This CDR3 reads CASSHPTGTEQYF. CDR3 bases: TGTGCCAGTAGTCACCCCACAGGGACCGAGCAGTACTTC.

The chain combines TRBV6-1 with TRBJ1-3, with D possibly matching TRBD1 (5 bases). V was trimmed by 4 bases and J by 0 bases, leaving 10 bases between them. This CDR3 spans 15 amino acids. Germline V gene sequence: CDR1 MNHNS, CDR2 SASEGT. The chain's CDR3 is CASSATAISGNTIYF. The CDR3 bases are TGTGCCAGCAGTGCGACAGCGATCTCTGGAAACACCATATATTTT.